The 21 T cell receptor beta chains below were found in one sample sequenced in a study of blood T cell repertoires in COVID-19 (TCRdb year 2020). Library prep was done by the immunoSEQ multiplex PCR assay. The table comes from immuneACCESS by way of TCRdb, which keeps in-frame sequences with V and J called. Part of the clones is missing from these tables; in studies checked, under half for an unresolved V gene and the rest for unknown reasons. Here the sample has approximately 300,000 clones; 70% to 90% occur a single time. The ten largest clonotypes hold 6.3% of the sample. Sequencing was carried out using peripheral blood. Receptors were obtained from a woman aged 50 to 60 with COVID-19, enrolled during active disease.

The chain couples TRBV18 to TRBJ1-6, with D tentatively TRBD1 (6 bases). The CDR3 runs to 15 residues. Per the germline V gene, CDR1 is KGHSH and CDR2 is LQKENI. The germline V and J ends were trimmed by 0 bases and 6 bases, with 9 bases remaining between them. CDR3 DNA: TGTGCCAGCTCACCACCGCGACAGGTTAATTCACCCCTCCACTTT. Translated, it gives CASSPPRQVNSPLHF.

Written as DNA, the CDR3 is TGTGCCAGCAGTTGGACAGATGGAAACACCATATATTTT. This sequence encodes CASSWTDGNTIYF. The V call is TRBV6-5, the J call TRBJ1-3, with a weak D call TRBD1 (6 bases). Per the germline V gene, CDR1 is MNHEY and CDR2 is SVGAGI. CDR3 length: 13 amino acids. Trimming removed 4 bases from V and 3 bases from J, with 7 bases in between.

The chain couples TRBV11-2 to TRBJ2-3; tentative D call: TRBD2 (5 bases). This CDR3 has 16 residues. CDR1 SGHAT and CDR2 FQNNGV come from the germline V gene. The germline V and J ends were trimmed by 3 bases and 4 bases, with 17 bases remaining between them. CDR3 coding DNA: TGTGCCAGCAGCTTCCGGGCGGGTTCAGGAGCAGATACGCAGTATTTT. The encoded protein is CASSFRAGSGADTQYF. The complete variable domain, with remaining parts taken from reference TRBV11-2 and TRBJ2-3, reads EAGVAQSPRYKIIEKRQSVAFWCNPISGHATLYWYQQILGQGPKLLIQFQNNGVVDDSQLPKDRFSAERLKGVDSTLKIQPAKLEDSAVYLCASSFRAGSGADTQYFGPGTRLTVL.

The rearrangement uses TRBV11-2 and TRBJ1-1; a possible D gene is TRBD1 (5 bases). V lost 1 base, J lost 6 bases, and 15 bases lay in between. The length of the CDR3 is 15 residues. Looked up from germline, CDR1 is SGHAT and CDR2 is FQNNGV. CDR3 coding DNA: TGTGCCAGCAGCTTAGCGGCAGGGAGGGTACCTGAAGCTTTCTTT. Its protein product is CASSLAAGRVPEAFF.

The chain joins TRBV5-1 to TRBJ2-2; D ambiguous. V lost 2 bases and J lost 4, with 6 bases in between. The CDR3 spans 13 residues. Germline lookup yields CDR1 SGHRS and CDR2 YFSETQ. CDR3 protein: CASSFYSTGELFF. CDR3 nucleotides: TGCGCCAGCAGCTTCTACAGCACCGGGGAGCTGTTTTTT. The full variable domain, rest sourced from reference TRBV5-1 and TRBJ2-2, is KAGVTQTPRYLIKTRGQQVTLSCSPISGHRSVSWYQQTPGQGLQFLFEYFSETQRNKGNFPGRFSGRQFSNSRSEMNVSTLELGDSALYLCASSFYSTGELFFGEGSRLTVL.

As to this clone: At one boundary the junction diverges from the germline segment, which might be a read error. The gene calls are TRBV7-9 and TRBJ2-6; tentatively, D is TRBD2 (6 bases). CDR1 and CDR2 from the germline V gene are SEHNR and FQNEAQ (reference sequence). The CDR3 length is 17 residues. The CDR3 here is CASLKQNGGAGANVLTF. DNA for the CDR3: TGTGCCAGCCTTAAACAGAACGGAGGGGCTGGGGCTAACGTCCTGACTTTC.

The V and J genes are TRBV12-3 or TRBV12-4 and TRBJ2-7; no clear D gene. Trimming took 6 bases from V and 2 from J, leaving 8 bases between them. The CDR3 is 12 residues long. This CDR3 reads CASRGGPYEQYF. CDR3 nucleotides: TGTGCCAGCAGGGGTGGGCCCTACGAGCAGTACTTC.

The chain combines TRBV7-8 with TRBJ1-3, with TRBD1 matching over 10 bases. CDR1 and CDR2 (germline): SGHVS, FQNEAQ. This CDR3 spans 16 amino acids. V lost 3 bases to trimming and J lost 2 bases; unmatched junction nucleotides: 4. CDR3 loop: CASSFFGQGAGNTIYF. CDR3 bases: TGTGCCAGCAGCTTTTTTGGACAGGGGGCTGGAAACACCATATATTTT.

The gene calls are TRBV9 and TRBJ2-3; 14 positions agree with TRBD2. V dropped 0 bases and J dropped 5; count of bases not matched to a gene: 5. Germline lookup yields CDR1 SGDLS and CDR2 YYNGEE. The CDR3 contains 17 residues. CDR3 sequence reads: CASSVGLAGGPGDTQYF. The CDR3 DNA sequence: TGTGCCAGCAGCGTAGGACTAGCGGGAGGGCCCGGAGATACGCAGTATTTT.

The rearrangement uses TRBV23-1 and TRBJ1-2; 7 bases are shared with TRBD1. TRBV23-1 is classed as an ORF, of uncertain function. Germline trimming cut 4 bases from V and 2 bases from J; bases unmatched to any gene: 10. The CDR3 runs 16 residues. CDR3 sequence reads: CASSRTWDRNNYGYTF. The DNA for the CDR3 is TGCGCCAGCAGTCGAACCTGGGACAGAAACAACTATGGCTACACCTTC.

V usage is TRBV1 and J usage is TRBJ1-1. TRBV1 is a pseudogene. CDR3 length: 22 residues. The CDR3 DNA reads as TGCACCAGCAGCCAAGAGAGAGGCCCGGCGGCGGGACGGTCACGCATGAACACTGAAGCTTTCTTT. This codes for CTSSQERGPAAGRSRMNTEAFF.

The V call is TRBV6-5, the J call TRBJ1-2; maybe TRBD1 (5 bases). The CDR3 is 15 amino acids. Looked up from germline, CDR1 is MNHEY and CDR2 is SVGAGI. V was cut by 6 bases and J by 0 bases, with 14 bases left in between. The CDR3 nucleotides are TGTGCCAGCAGCCCCGGCGGGGCCCCTAACTATGGCTACACCTTC. It translates to CASSPGGAPNYGYTF.

This clone was found a few times. The V and J genes are TRBV4-1 and TRBJ1-5; D is unresolved. This CDR3 contains 14 residues. V was shortened by 0 bases and J by 6 bases, with 9 bases between the two germline ends. Germline CDR1 MGHRA, CDR2 YSYEKL. The CDR3 coding sequence is TGCGCCAGCAGCCAAGAGTGGGGAGCTCAGCCCCAGCATTTT. As protein: CASSQEWGAQPQHF.

This chain joins TRBV5-4 and TRBJ2-7; D remains unclear. The CDR3 loop spans 13 amino acids. CDR1 and CDR2 from the germline V gene are SGHNT and YYREEE (reference sequence). V lost 3 bases, J lost 2 bases, and 9 bases lay in between. The chain's CDR3 is CASSSAAPYEQYF. The CDR3 region has the DNA TGTGCCAGCAGCTCCGCGGCACCCTACGAGCAGTACTTC.

This chain joins TRBV19 and TRBJ1-1, with 8 bases identical to TRBD1. The CDR3 covers 14 residues. V lost 10 bases, J lost 5 bases, and 12 bases stayed unmatched. Germline values: CDR1 LNHDA, CDR2 SQIVND (reference sequence). DNA for the CDR3: TGTGCCACCGACTCCGGGACAGGCTGGACTGAAGCTTTCTTT. It yields the protein CATDSGTGWTEAFF.

The chain couples TRBV12-5 to TRBJ2-7, with 8 bases identical to TRBD2. The germline gives CDR1 LGHNT, CDR2 FRNRAP. V shed 7 bases and J 4 bases; nucleotides not matched to a gene: 9. The CDR3 length is 14 residues. This CDR3 reads CASAWGGLAYEQYF. The CDR3 DNA is TGTGCTAGTGCCTGGGGCGGACTAGCTTACGAGCAGTACTTC.

The rearrangement uses TRBV18 and TRBJ1-2, with 9 bases fitting TRBD1. CDR3 size: 15 residues. Germline trimming cut 2 bases from V and 8 bases from J; bases unmatched to any gene: 9. From germline, CDR1 is KGHSH and CDR2 LQKENI. The CDR3 DNA sequence: TGTGCCAGCTCACCAGTCGGGGACAGGGTGGAGGGCTACACCTTC. It codes for CASSPVGDRVEGYTF.

The gene calls are TRBV5-1 and TRBJ1-1, with 8 nucleotides matching TRBD1. The V and J ends lost 2 bases and 1 base, in that order; junction bases with no gene match: 4. CDR1 and CDR2 from the germline V gene are SGHRS and YFSETQ. The CDR3 has 15 amino acids. The CDR3 nucleotides are TGCGCCAGCAGCTTAAACAGGGGGGAGAACACTGAAGCTTTCTTT. It yields the protein CASSLNRGENTEAFF.

The chain couples TRBV20-1 to TRBJ2-1; D is ambiguous. Between the trimmed V and J ends, which lost 3 bases and 8 bases, there was a span of 17 bases. Germline V gene sequence: CDR1 DFQATT, CDR2 SNEGSKA (reference sequence). The CDR3 contains 14 residues. CDR3 protein: CSASKLTRRDEQFF. The CDR3 DNA follows: TGCAGTGCTAGTAAACTAACCCGCCGGGATGAGCAGTTCTTC.

This chain links TRBV19 with TRBJ1-6, with D hard to call. The CDR3 length is 13 residues. Trimming stripped 9 bases from V and 5 bases from J, with 11 bases between. Germline CDR1 is LNHDA and CDR2 is SQIVND (reference sequence). The CDR3 loop is CARSPTHNSPLHF. Written as DNA, the CDR3 is TGTGCCAGGTCCCCTACCCATAATTCACCCCTCCACTTT.

The J gene is TRBJ2-7, the V gene TRBV14; possibly TRBD2 for D (6 bases). The CDR3 covers 13 residues. Trimming removed 5 bases at V and 6 bases at J, with 14 bases between. Germline CDR1 reads SGHDN; CDR2 reads FVKESK. The CDR3 DNA reads TGTGCCAGCAGCGCCCGACTAGTTGCCGAGCAGTACTTC. It encodes CASSARLVAEQYF.